The 18 T cell receptor beta chains given below trace back to one sample, sequenced in a study of blood T cell repertoires in COVID-19. Sequenced by immunoSEQ multiplex PCR; TCRdb stores in-frame clones only, minus some. This sample has about 280,000 clones; approximately 88% occur once, and the top ten carry approximately 6%. Sequenced: PBMCs or T cells enriched from blood (not recorded which). The origin of the receptors is a woman aged 40 to 50 who had recovered from COVID-19.

This clone showed up just once. The gene calls are TRBV5-1 and TRBJ1-1, with TRBD1 matching over 10 bases. Germline CDR1 is SGHRS and CDR2 is YFSETQ. V lost 0 bases, J lost 7 bases, and 9 bases stayed unmatched. The CDR3 has 16 residues. This chain's CDR3 is CASSLGQGARGGEAFF. The CDR3 nucleotides are TGCGCCAGCAGCTTGGGACAGGGGGCACGCGGTGGTGAAGCTTTCTTT.

The chain is built from TRBV7-2 and TRBJ2-1; 8 bases align to TRBD2. J lost 8 bases, V lost 7 bases, and 4 bases had no gene match. The CDR3 is 12 residues long. From germline, CDR1 is SGHTA and CDR2 FQGNSA. This CDR3 reads CASTGGGYEQFF. CDR3 nucleotide sequence: TGTGCCAGCACCGGGGGGGGCTATGAGCAGTTCTTC.

The chain carries TRBV6-8 and TRBJ1-4, with D unresolved. The ends were cut back, 10 bases at V and 7 bases at J, with 7 bases in the middle. Germline-derived CDR1 and CDR2 are MNHGY and SAAAGT. The CDR3 contains 10 residues. The CDR3 DNA is TGTGCCACCGAGAGTGAAAAACTGTTTTTT. It is translated as CATESEKLFF.

J is TRBJ1-2 and V is TRBV7-8; 7 bases agree with TRBD1. V trimming: 1 base; J trimming: 0 bases; junction bases outside the gene matches: 2. This CDR3 has 15 amino acids. Germline CDR1 is SGHVS and CDR2 is FQNEAQ. Here the CDR3 DNA reads TGTGCCAGCAGCTTAGGACAGGGTACTAACTATGGCTACACCTTC. Translation gives CASSLGQGTNYGYTF. The whole variable domain, remainder taken from reference TRBV7-8 and TRBJ1-2, is GAGVSQSPRYKVAKRGQDVALRCDPISGHVSLFWYQQALGQGPEFLTYFQNEAQLDKSGLPSDRFFAERPEGSVSTLKIQRTQQEDSAVYLCASSLGQGTNYGYTFGSGTRLTVV.

The V call is TRBV4-2, the J call TRBJ2-7; 11 bases map to TRBD1. The V and J ends lost 1 base and 1 base, in that order; junction bases with no gene match: 9. The CDR3 loop spans 18 amino acids. The germline CDR1 and CDR2 sequences are LGHNA and YNFKEQ. DNA of the CDR3: TGTGCCAGCAGCCAAGCCCCGGACAGGGGGCCCCTATCCTACGAGCAGTACTTC. Translation: CASSQAPDRGPLSYEQYF.

The V and J genes are TRBV2 and TRBJ1-4, with no clear D. Germline V CDR1 and CDR2: SNHLY, FYNNEI. The CDR3 contains 17 residues. V was pared by 3 bases and J by 1 base, with 15 bases between. CDR3 sequence reads: CASSDEAVQVTNEKLFF. As DNA, the CDR3 is TGTGCCAGCAGTGATGAAGCCGTCCAAGTAACTAATGAAAAACTGTTTTTT.

This clone appeared once. The chain recombines TRBV27 with TRBJ1-1; D might be TRBD1 (5 bases). V dropped 3 bases and J dropped 1 base, with 9 bases sitting between them. The CDR3 is 14 residues long. Germline V gives CDR1 MNHEY, CDR2 SMNVEV (reference sequence). The CDR3 nucleotides read TGTGCCAGCAGTTTTGCAGGGTGGAACACTGAAGCTTTCTTT. Residues: CASSFAGWNTEAFF.

The chain combines TRBV2 with TRBJ2-2, with TRBD2 matching over 7 bases. CDR1 and CDR2 (germline): SNHLY, FYNNEI. This CDR3 region has 15 residues. J was trimmed by 7 bases and V by 3 bases; bases with no gene match: 8. CDR3 DNA: TGTGCCAGCAGTGACACGGGGGGAATTTTCGGGGAGCTGTTTTTT. It encodes CASSDTGGIFGELFF.

This rearrangement joins TRBV7-2 to TRBJ1-1; TRBD1 matches at 10 bases. Germline trimming cut 6 bases from V and 7 bases from J; bases unmatched to any gene: 5. Germline V CDR1 and CDR2: SGHTA, FQGNSA. The CDR3 runs to 13 residues. The CDR3 here is CASRDRGRYEAFF. The CDR3 DNA follows: TGTGCCAGCAGGGACAGGGGGAGGTATGAAGCTTTCTTT.

Regarding this clone: The sample contains more than one DNA sequence encoding this CDR3. This chain connects TRBV7-9 to TRBJ1-6; 8 bases align to TRBD1. Trimming removed 5 bases from V and 10 bases from J; junction bases left unmatched: 7. The CDR3 sequence is 14 residues long. CDR1 SEHNR and CDR2 FQNEAQ come from the germline V gene (reference sequence). In DNA form, the CDR3 reads TGTGCCAGCAGCCTGACAGGGGCTGGGTCACCCCTCCACTTT. Amino acids: CASSLTGAGSPLHF.

V is TRBV5-1 and J is TRBJ1-1; no definite D call. Germline V gene lookup returns CDR1 SGHRS and CDR2 YFSETQ. CDR3 length: 14 amino acids. The V gene lost 4 bases and the J gene lost 2 bases, with 12 bases spanning the gap. DNA for the CDR3: TGCGCCAGCAGCCGCGAGGCCCGAAACACTGAAGCTTTCTTT. Its protein product is CASSREARNTEAFF.

This clone was observed a single time. The rearrangement joins TRBV2 to TRBJ1-3, with a possible D match to TRBD1 (6 bases). This CDR3 contains 16 residues. CDR1 and CDR2 from the germline V gene are SNHLY and FYNNEI. The V gene lost 5 bases and the J gene lost 3 bases, with 17 bases spanning the gap. The CDR3 DNA follows: TGTGCCAGCAGTCGTAGTGCAGGGGCACTTGGAAACACCATATATTTT. This sequence encodes CASSRSAGALGNTIYF.

This clone was detected only a few times. The CDR3 region has the DNA TGTGCCAGCAGCCCCTTTAACACTGAAGCTTTCTTT. Translating it yields CASSPFNTEAFF. The chain joins TRBV7-8 to TRBJ1-1; D gene ambiguous. The CDR3 has 12 residues. Trimming stripped 5 bases from V and 2 bases from J, with 6 bases between. Germline CDR1 SGHVS, CDR2 FQNEAQ.

This rearrangement joins TRBV10-3 to TRBJ1-4, with D possibly TRBD1 on 5 matching bases. V was cut by 6 bases and J by 8 bases, with 13 bases left in between. In germline, CDR1 is ENHRY, CDR2 SYGVKD. CDR3 size: 13 residues. In DNA, the CDR3 is TGTGCCATCAGCCCGGGGGTGAGGGAAAAACTGTTTTTT. It yields the protein CAISPGVREKLFF.

This rearrangement joins TRBV2 to TRBJ2-2; weak D call: TRBD1 (6 bases). This CDR3 spans 14 amino acids. Germline assignment: CDR1 SNHLY and CDR2 FYNNEI. V shed 10 bases and J shed 0 bases, with 12 bases lying between them. The CDR3 DNA reads as TGTGCCACCAGAGGGACATCGAACACCGGGGAGCTGTTTTTT. It specifies CATRGTSNTGELFF.

This sequence joins TRBV7-2 and TRBJ1-5; D is possibly TRBD1 (6 bases). Per germline, CDR1 SGHTA and CDR2 FQGNSA. This CDR3 region has 16 residues. V was shortened by 5 bases and J by 3 bases, with 17 bases between the two germline ends. The CDR3 here is CASSAMPRGVNQPQHF. The CDR3 DNA sequence: TGTGCCAGCAGCGCAATGCCCAGGGGAGTCAATCAGCCCCAGCATTTT.

J is TRBJ1-4 and V is TRBV10-1; D call uncertain. CDR3 length equals 12 residues. Germline V gene sequence: CDR1 WNHNN, CDR2 SYGVQD (reference sequence). Trimming shortened V by 8 bases and J by 14 bases, and 18 bases separated the two germline ends. The CDR3 DNA follows: TGCGCCAGCCCCGCGTTGGGCCCCTGGCTGTTTTTT. This translates into CASPALGPWLFF.

The V call is TRBV27, the J call TRBJ2-7; 8 bases are a match to TRBD1. This CDR3 contains 15 residues. J gave up 3 bases and V 5 bases, and 9 bases lay outside the gene matches. From germline, CDR1 is MNHEY and CDR2 SMNVEV (reference sequence). CDR3 in DNA: TGTGCCAGCAGTGTAACCGGGACAGGTCTCTACGAGCAGTACTTC. The encoded protein is CASSVTGTGLYEQYF.